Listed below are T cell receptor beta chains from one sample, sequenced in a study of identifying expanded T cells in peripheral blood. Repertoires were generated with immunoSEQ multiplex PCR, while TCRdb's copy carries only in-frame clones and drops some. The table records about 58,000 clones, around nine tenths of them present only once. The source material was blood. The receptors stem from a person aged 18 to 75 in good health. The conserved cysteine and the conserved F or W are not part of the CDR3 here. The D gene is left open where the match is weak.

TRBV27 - ASSFSGANVLT
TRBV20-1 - SPWGQETQY
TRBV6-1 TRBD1 ASTMTGLVTEAF
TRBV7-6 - ASSPAGWSNYGYT
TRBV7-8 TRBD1 ASSSPGQGETQY
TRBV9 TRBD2 ASSLAATYNEQF
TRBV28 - ASRAPGDETQH
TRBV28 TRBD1 ASIRQGANTEAF
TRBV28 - ASSSSSSYEQY
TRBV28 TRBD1 ASSLGTGDTRAKNIQY
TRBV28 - ASSLWIQGINEKLF
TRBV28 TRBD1 ASSFPGQGYYEQY
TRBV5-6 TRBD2 ASSSGGSFSKSQY
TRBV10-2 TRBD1 ASSGTGNYNEQF
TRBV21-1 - ASWPPPTNYGYT
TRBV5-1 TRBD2 ASRPGLADQETQY
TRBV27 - ASSPVTGVAAF
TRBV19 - ASSGPLAGYT
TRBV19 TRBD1 ASTTGQGHQPQH
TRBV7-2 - ASSFFNRFGGDTQY
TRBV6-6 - ASGLSNTGELF
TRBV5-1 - ASSLMPTDTQY
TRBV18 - ASSSGPSPLH
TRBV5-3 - ARSKERQARVMNTEAF
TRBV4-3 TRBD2 ASSRGGGAYNEQF
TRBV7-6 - ASSLGRGPNTGELF
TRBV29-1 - SVIEGVYNEQF
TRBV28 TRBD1 ASSQRQGWQY
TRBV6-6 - ASSTTPRGEQF
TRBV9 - ASSVGTSNYGYT
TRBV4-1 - ASSQDVTRPFYGYT
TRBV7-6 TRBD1 ASSSQGAEAF
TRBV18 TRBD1 ASSVTGAEETQY
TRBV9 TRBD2 ASSVGLAGTIPYEQY
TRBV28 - ASRGHIDREPQH
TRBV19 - ASSPRSGELF
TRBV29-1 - SVEEVAGELF
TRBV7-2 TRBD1 ASSRDRGSYEQY
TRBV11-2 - ASSSLFGPTGNEQF
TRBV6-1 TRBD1 ASSDRGFHEQY
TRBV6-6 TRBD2 ASSSGTSGNEQF
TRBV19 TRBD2 ASSPRAGVYEQY
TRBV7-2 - ASSLEVRTLDTQY
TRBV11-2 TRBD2 ASSWSTSGGVYEQY
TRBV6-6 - ASSYSTPGNQPQH
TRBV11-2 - ASSLGGSLKNEKLF
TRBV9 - ASSVEGVPYNEQF
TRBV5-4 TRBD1 ASSQGQGTYYEQY